This T cell receptor (beta chain) was obtained from a study of patients and donors after allogeneic stem cell transplantation (dated by TCRdb to 2019 to 2021). Counted from cysteine to phenylalanine, this CDR3 has 14 amino acids. The kept DNA is CDR3 alone, 42 bases in frame from the first base. From a lookup of the germline V gene (reference sequence), CDR1 and CDR2 are SEHNR and FQNEAQ. V and J are truncated by 1 base and 1 base respectively, leaving an intervening sequence of 7 bases. For this clonotype: This clone's antigen is unknown. No much larger clonotype is one base removed from it; base qualities were not supplied.

The receptor library was made with RT-PCR. TCRdb records NextSeq 550 as the sequencer. The public reads were reanalyzed by TCRdb: fastp trimming at Q25, MiXCR alignment, in-frame beta chains only. Each CDR3 protein gets just one entry, which takes the most common genes and DNA from the rows behind it. Across this sample there are about 200,000 distinct CDR3 sequences, with around two fifths seen only once. Around 35% of the sample lies in the top ten. The source is a human donor who was either an allogeneic HSCT recipient or a stem cell or donor lymphocyte infusion donor (not recorded which). It is not recorded whose cells these are; they may come from a transplant donor. The material sequenced was blood, either unsorted or a sorted T cell fraction (not recorded which). The chain is made from TRBV7-9 and TRBJ1-1; no D segment can be confidently identified. The bases read TGTGCCAGCAGCTTAGGGTCTGCGAACACTGAAGCTTTCTTT. This codes for CASSLGSANTEAFF.